This is a list of T cell receptor beta chains from one sample in a study of cytomegalovirus exposure and HLA in healthy donors. Here immunoSEQ multiplex PCR was the method, and the copy in TCRdb shows in-frame clones only, minus some. This table holds 100,000 to 130,000 clones, approximately 85% found once. Sample: PBMCs. The receptors derive from a woman aged 18-29 years in good health and CMV-seronegative. The CDR3 runs from the conserved cysteine through the conserved F or W. A D gene is named only where the DNA matches it firmly. Clone size is shown for a subset of rows, as once, few, many or a class of expanded clone.

V,J,D,size,DNA,CDR3
TRBV28,TRBJ1-2,NA,NA,TGTGCCAGCAGGGCCCCCTATGGCTACACCTTC,CASRAPYGYTF
TRBV9,TRBJ1-2,NA,NA,TGTGCCAGCAGCGTAGAGGGGGAAGACTATGGCTACACCTTC,CASSVEGEDYGYTF
TRBV9,TRBJ2-3,NA,NA,TGTGCCAGCAGGGGGGGAGCAGATACGCAGTATTTT,CASRGGADTQYF
TRBV6-1,TRBJ1-5,TRBD1,NA,TGTGCCAGCAGTCCCGACAGGGTCCGCAATCAGCCCCAGCATTTT,CASSPDRVRNQPQHF
TRBV10-3,TRBJ2-5,NA,NA,TGTGCCATCAAATTCGGAGCGGGCATTCAAGAGACCCAGTACTTC,CAIKFGAGIQETQYF
TRBV4-2,TRBJ1-3,TRBD1,NA,TGTGCCAGCAGCCAACAGACAGGGGGGAACACCATATATTTT,CASSQQTGGNTIYF
TRBV6-1,TRBJ1-2,NA,NA,TGTGCCAGCAGTGAGTACAGGCGAAATGGCTACACCTTC,CASSEYRRNGYTF
TRBV10-3,TRBJ2-7,TRBD1,NA,TGTGCCATCAGTGAGTCGACAGGGGGCTGGTACGAGCAGTACTTC,CAISESTGGWYEQYF
TRBV30,TRBJ1-5,TRBD1,NA,TGTGCCTGGAGTCACAGGGACAGGGTCGATCAGCCCCAGCATTTT,CAWSHRDRVDQPQHF
TRBV7-8,TRBJ2-3,NA,NA,TGTGCCAGCAGCCCCCGACGGGGGGCGACAGATACGCAGTATTTT,CASSPRRGATDTQYF
TRBV19,TRBJ1-4,NA,NA,TGTGCCAGTAGGGGGAGGGAAGGAGCAACTAATGAAAAACTGTTTTTT,CASRGREGATNEKLFF
TRBV4-1,TRBJ2-4,NA,NA,TGCGCCAGCAGCCAACCTGCCGGGTTATTGGGACTTGAAGCCAAAAACATTCAGTACTTC,CASSQPAGLLGLEAKNIQYF
TRBV7-9,TRBJ1-1,NA,NA,TGTGCCAGCAGCTTAGAACTATATGGGTCAAGGGAAGCTTTCTTT,CASSLELYGSREAFF
TRBV7-3,TRBJ2-5,NA,NA,TGTGCCAGCAGCTCCCGGGACCAAGAGACCCAGTACTTC,CASSSRDQETQYF
TRBV15,TRBJ1-5,TRBD1,NA,TGTGCCACCGGGGGACAGTTTAGCAATCAGCCCCAGCATTTT,CATGGQFSNQPQHF
TRBV6-5,TRBJ1-6,NA,few,TGTGCCAGCAGTTTAGAGGGCCTGATACCCCTCCACTTT,CASSLEGLIPLHF
TRBV6-1,TRBJ1-2,NA,NA,TGTGCCAGCTTGGGTGACAGACTCTATGGCTACACCTTC,CASLGDRLYGYTF
TRBV28,TRBJ2-6,NA,NA,TGTGCCACCCAGTCGGGCTCTGGGGCCAACGTCCTGACTTTC,CATQSGSGANVLTF
TRBV19,TRBJ1-6,TRBD1,once,TGTGCCAGTACCTCCAGGACAGGGGAGGCTTCACCCCTCCACTTT,CASTSRTGEASPLHF
TRBV6-5,TRBJ1-1,NA,once,TGTGCCAGCAGTCCCTTAGCCAGTTTTCATGAAGCTTTCTTT,CASSPLASFHEAFF
TRBV7-3,TRBJ2-2,NA,NA,TGTGCCAGCAGCCCCCGGACAGATCCCTACACCGGGGAGCTGTTTTTT,CASSPRTDPYTGELFF
TRBV6-6,TRBJ1-2,NA,once,TGTGCCAGCAGTTATGCCGCTTCAGGGGATGGCTACACCTTC,CASSYAASGDGYTF
TRBV10-2,TRBJ1-2,NA,NA,TGCGCCAGCAGTGAGTCGACAGTCGCTAACTATGGCTACACCTTC,CASSESTVANYGYTF
TRBV6-1,TRBJ1-1,TRBD1,NA,TGTGCCAGCCGTCAGGGGGAGAACACTGAAGCTTTCTTT,CASRQGENTEAFF
TRBV29-1,TRBJ2-7,NA,NA,TGCAGCGTAGGGAGCTCCTACGAGCAGTACTTC,CSVGSSYEQYF
TRBV7-8,TRBJ1-2,NA,NA,TGTGCCAGCAGATCTAATAGGGCGGGGCGCGACTATGGCTACACCTTC,CASRSNRAGRDYGYTF
TRBV25-1,TRBJ1-2,NA,NA,TGTGCCAGCAGTGAATTAGGAACAGGACCCAACTATGGCTACACCTTC,CASSELGTGPNYGYTF
TRBV27,TRBJ2-7,NA,NA,TGTGCCAGCAGTTTATCGGGACCCCGCGGGGACGAGCAGTACTTC,CASSLSGPRGDEQYF
TRBV28,TRBJ1-2,NA,NA,TGTGCCAGCAGTCTCCCAACGGGACACGCTAACTATGGCTACACCTTC,CASSLPTGHANYGYTF
TRBV27,TRBJ2-2,NA,few,TGTGCCAGCAGTTACACAGGGATCCCCCCCGGGGAGCTGTTTTTT,CASSYTGIPPGELFF